This entry concerns a single TCR beta chain. CDR3 length: 14 residues. V was clipped by 3 bases and J by 6 bases, with 12 bases between them. The germline V gene has CDR1 LGHDT and CDR2 YNNKEL (reference sequence). This sample is part of a study of blood T cell repertoires in COVID-19. The overall study: The samples span acute and convalescent COVID-19 from the United States, Italy and Spain. PBMCs, B-cell-depleted T cells, or T cells provided the cDNA or gDNA that made up the material.

Participant-reported clinical history was the basis for cohort assignment. Two negative PCRs, clearance, or symptom resolution had been documented for recovered Cohort 3 donors. Sequenced by immunoSEQ multiplex PCR; TCRdb stores in-frame clones only, minus some. This repertoire shows fewer than 450,000 clones, less than 95% found once; its top ten account for about 0.63%. The TCR was taken from a man younger than 35 who had recovered from COVID-19. Sequences were obtained from PBMCs or T cells enriched from blood (not recorded which). The V call is TRBV3-1 (or the pseudogene TRBV3-2), the J call TRBJ2-1; tentative D call: TRBD1 (6 bases). The CDR3 DNA sequence: TGTGCCAGCAGCCATATAGGGACATCCAATGAGCAGTTCTTC. Residues: CASSHIGTSNEQFF.